The 15 T cell receptor beta chains below were found in one sample sequenced in a study of CD8+ T cells in alopecia areata. Sequencing used cDNA as its template, made by extracting RNA and reverse transcribing it. Data came from immunoSEQ multiplex PCR; TCRdb stores just in-frame clones and leaves some out. The sample contains some 150,000 clones, roughly 60% of which appear only once. The sequencing sample was made of CD8+ T cells sorted from blood. The receptor source for this set is a human donor in good health.

This rearrangement joins TRBV2 to TRBJ1-4; TRBD1 agrees at 7 bases. The CDR3 has 15 amino acids. Germline-derived CDR1 and CDR2 are SNHLY and FYNNEI. The ends lost 6 bases at V and 7 bases at J; junction bases unmatched: 11. The CDR3, as DNA: TGTGCCAGCAGAATATTGACAGGGCCAGGTGAAAAACTGTTTTTT. It specifies CASRILTGPGEKLFF.

The chain has TRBV7-9 and TRBJ2-7; D remains ambiguous. CDR3 size: 13 residues. CDR1 and CDR2 from the germline V gene are SEHNR and FQNEAQ (reference sequence). The V gene lost 5 bases and the J gene lost 4 bases, with 12 bases spanning the gap. As DNA, the CDR3 is TGTGCCAGCAGCACCGGGTTTGATTACGAGCAGTACTTC. Its protein is CASSTGFDYEQYF.

The gene calls are TRBV27 and TRBJ2-1; D is tentatively TRBD1 or TRBD2 (5 bases each). V was trimmed by 5 bases and J by 7 bases, leaving 15 bases between them. Germline CDR1 MNHEY, CDR2 SMNVEV (reference sequence). The CDR3 runs to 14 residues. The CDR3 sequence: CASSLGRRPNEQFF. Here the CDR3 DNA reads TGTGCCAGCAGTCTGGGACGCCGTCCGAATGAGCAGTTCTTC.

This clone is a singleton in its sample. The gene calls are TRBV2 and TRBJ1-5; D uncertain. V was shortened by 0 bases and J by 0 bases, with 6 bases between the two germline ends. Germline V gives CDR1 SNHLY, CDR2 FYNNEI. The CDR3 contains 15 residues. The CDR3, as DNA: TGTGCCAGCAGTGAAGCACCCCATAGCAATCAGCCCCAGCATTTT. It specifies CASSEAPHSNQPQHF.

As for this clone: Other DNA sequences within the sample encode an identical CDR3. This chain links TRBV29-1 with TRBJ2-7, with TRBD1 identical over 9 bases. Trimming took 7 bases from V and 2 from J; bases not matched to a gene: 6. In germline, CDR1 is SQVTM, CDR2 ANQGSEA. The CDR3 loop spans 13 amino acids. The CDR3 sequence is CSARTGDTYEQYF. In nucleotides, the CDR3 is TGCAGCGCACGGACAGGGGATACCTACGAGCAGTACTTC.

The V gene is TRBV5-1, the J gene TRBJ2-1; TRBD2 agrees at 7 bases. Germline CDR1 is SGHRS and CDR2 is YFSETQ. With 4 bases clipped from V and 9 bases from J, the junction kept 13 bases outside the gene matches. This CDR3 contains 15 residues. The CDR3 region is CASSTTGSGASEQFF. As DNA, the CDR3 is TGCGCCAGCAGCACCACCGGGAGCGGGGCAAGTGAGCAGTTCTTC.

The genes are TRBV27 and TRBJ1-5, with D hard to call. V was trimmed by 2 bases and J by 7 bases, leaving 9 bases between them. The germline gives CDR1 MNHEY, CDR2 SMNVEV (reference sequence). The CDR3 loop spans 13 amino acids. The CDR3 reads CASSLMGNQPQHF. CDR3 nucleotides: TGTGCCAGCAGTTTAATGGGGAACCAGCCCCAGCATTTT.

The CDR3 DNA sequence: TGTGCCAGCAGTCCCAGGACAGGCTCCTACGAGCAGTACTTC. As protein: CASSPRTGSYEQYF. The chain has TRBV5-4 and TRBJ2-7, with 7 bases fitting TRBD1. This CDR3 comprises 14 residues. Germline values: CDR1 SGHNT, CDR2 YYREEE (reference sequence). Trimming removed 5 bases from V and 0 bases from J; junction bases left unmatched: 5.

This clone was picked up one time. The rearrangement joins TRBV28 to TRBJ2-5; TRBD2 might be the D (6 bases). The CDR3 extends over 14 amino acids. Between the trimmed V and J ends, which lost 4 bases and 7 bases, there was a span of 16 bases. Germline lookup yields CDR1 MDHEN and CDR2 SYDVKM. The CDR3 region is CASSSTGLRTTQYF. The CDR3 DNA follows: TGTGCCAGCAGTTCGACGGGACTTAGGACGACCCAGTACTTC.

This clone was detected a few times. Written as DNA, the CDR3 is TGCGCCAGCAGCCCGCGGACTAGCGAATCCTACGAGCAGTACTTC. Translated: CASSPRTSESYEQYF. This chain connects TRBV4-1 to TRBJ2-7, with 9 nucleotides matching TRBD2. Germline trimming cut 4 bases from V and 1 base from J; bases unmatched to any gene: 5. The CDR3 extends over 15 amino acids. Germline V gene data show CDR1 as MGHRA and CDR2 as YSYEKL.

V usage is TRBV2 and J usage is TRBJ2-7, with no clear D. Trimming stripped 3 bases from V and 4 bases from J, with 10 bases between. The germline gives CDR1 SNHLY, CDR2 FYNNEI. This CDR3 region has 13 residues. CDR3 DNA sequence: TGTGCCAGCAGTGAGTCCTACCGATACGAGCAGTACTTC. Protein sequence: CASSESYRYEQYF. The whole variable domain, remainder taken from reference TRBV2 and TRBJ2-7, is EPEVTQTPSHQVTQMGQEVILRCVPISNHLYFYWYRQILGQKVEFLVSFYNNEISEKSEIFDDQFSVERPDGSNFTLKIRSTKLEDSAMYFCASSESYRYEQYFGPGTRLTVT.

This clone showed up just once. This chain's CDR3 is CASSLGTGDLETQYF. The CDR3 bases are TGTGCCAGCAGCTTAGGGACAGGGGATTTGGAGACCCAGTACTTC. V is TRBV7-9 and J is TRBJ2-5; 9 bases are a match to TRBD1. This CDR3 has 15 amino acids. Germline V gene sequence: CDR1 SEHNR, CDR2 FQNEAQ (reference sequence). V lost 1 base and J lost 5; bases outside the gene matches: 5.

The chain couples TRBV10-2 to TRBJ2-1, with 7 bases fitting TRBD2. The CDR3 covers 14 residues. From germline, CDR1 is WSHSY and CDR2 SAAADI. The V segment lost 6 bases and the J segment 5 bases; nucleotides outside the gene matches: 7. Here the CDR3 DNA reads TGCGCCAGCAGCGGCGGGAGTAGTAACAATGAGCAGTTCTTC. Translated: CASSGGSSNNEQFF.

CDR3 DNA sequence: TGTGCCACCAGCAGAGGACGGAGAAGCACAGATACGCAGTATTTT. Protein sequence: CATSRGRRSTDTQYF. The chain carries TRBV15 and TRBJ2-3; no reliable D call. The CDR3 spans 15 residues. Trimming left V 1 base short and J 0 bases short, with 8 bases between. CDR1 and CDR2 from the germline V gene are LNHNV and YYDKDF (reference sequence).

The V gene is TRBV27, the J gene TRBJ1-1, with D perhaps matching TRBD1 (5 bases). CDR3 length equals 14 residues. Trimming took off 5 bases at V and 4 bases at J, with 14 bases between the two ends. Germline assignment: CDR1 MNHEY and CDR2 SMNVEV (reference sequence). CDR3 DNA: TGTGCCAGCAGTATGACAGTCGCTGGCACTGAAGCTTTCTTT. The encoded protein is CASSMTVAGTEAFF.